This T cell receptor (beta chain) was profiled in a study of spatial heterogeneity in lung cancer (dated by TCRdb to 2018 to 2020). Concerning the study at large: Donors were some 70 patients with early-stage, untreated non-small cell lung cancer from the lung TRACERx cohort. At surgery, over 200 tumor regions, almost 65 matched nontumor lung samples and 56 PBMC samples were TCR-sequenced for both alpha and beta chains. Nonsynonymous mutation counts, determined by whole-exome sequencing of tumor tissue, were related to TCR repertoire features. More beta-chain than alpha-chain transcripts were consistently detected, likely reflecting higher beta-chain transcript abundance. Follow-up PBMC samples were sequenced whenever the samples were available, and the median time to follow-up was roughly 2 years after resection. The study quantitatively compared TCR alpha and beta repertoires across multiple tumor regions, matched nontumor lung and blood in non-small cell lung cancer. In the raw uncorrected reads, each unique combination of TCR and UMI appeared more than ten times on average. The study at large found these results: Ubiquitous expanded tumor TCRs showed up in blood more often at tumor resection than at routine follow-up. Additional single-cell paired TCR alpha and beta sequencing was considered necessary to confirm, at a functional level, the hypothesis that regional TCRs recognize regional mutations. Only 14 patients were included in the comparisons of baseline and follow-up blood repertoires.

A note on this clonotype: Its specific antigen is unknown. The record has no base qualities; no much larger clone is one base away.

The label giving this sample's time point can be read as: blood at routine non-recurrence follow-up after resection. TCR sequencing used whole RNA extracted from tumor and nontumor lung tissue, or from cryopreserved PBMC samples, without cell sorting. A patient was chosen for TCR sequencing only when enough RNA was available from at least two tumor regions. The cysteine opens and the phenylalanine closes a CDR3 of 16 amino acids. The CDR3 DNA has 48 bases and is translated from base 1. Trimming at the junction amounts to 4 bases on V and 6 bases on J, and the germline ends lie 20 bases apart. From the germline V gene, CDR1 is SGHRS and CDR2 is YFSETQ. The library was obtained by 5' RACE. The sequencer listed for this sample is NextSeq 500. To allow correction of PCR and sequencing errors, the TCR library protocol tagged every TCR cDNA molecule with a unique molecular identifier. The authors processed their data as follows. TCR identification, UMI-based error correction and CDR3 extraction were performed with Decombinator tools. Expanded TCRs were defined as those above a frequency of 2 per 1,000, corresponding to the top 1% of the tumor frequency distribution. Renyi diversity was calculated using the R vegan package after each repertoire was subsampled 100 times to 5,000 TCRs. To build CDR3 similarity networks, amino acid triplet string-kernel similarity was used, and CDR3s were connected when their pairwise similarity was above 0.82. TCRdb trimmed the raw reads at Q25, called clones with MiXCR and kept productive beta chains. Rows are combined by CDR3 protein, so each entry shows the most common genes and DNA. V and J calls and clone size were set by TCRdb, not the authors. Here the sample has tens of thousands of distinct CDR3 sequences; around 8.9% occur a single time. The top ten clones comprise 1.9% of the sample.

The sequence was collected from a female donor with early-stage non-small cell lung cancer. This sequence uses TRBV5-1 and TRBJ2-1, with TRBD1 perhaps the D gene, on 6 matching bases. The starting material was PBMCs, obtained at follow-up. The CDR3 here reads CASSLDGTRGGNEQFF. The nucleotides are TGCGCCAGCAGCCTGGACGGGACAAGGGGCGGCAATGAGCAGTTCTTC. Full variable domain (CDR3 extended with the reference TRBV5-1 and TRBJ2-1 proteins): KAGVTQTPRYLIKTRGQQVTLSCSPISGHRSVSWYQQTPGQGLQFLFEYFSETQRNKGNFPGRFSGRQFSNSRSEMNVSTLELGDSALYLCASSLDGTRGGNEQFFGPGTRLTVL.